The 8 T cell receptor beta chains in this list originate from one sample, sequenced in a study of T-cell memory formation after mild COVID-19. TCRdb re-analysed the 5' RACE reads in MiXCR, keeping a single row per CDR3 protein. Among some 150,000 distinct CDR3 sequences listed, approximately 6% were seen once. Source material: PBMCs or a T cell subset sorted from them (not recorded which). These TCRs come from an adult woman who had mild COVID-19 (a few samples of this study predate the infection). Cell type and time point are not known.

At least ten counts were recorded for this clonotype. The chain uses TRBV5-1 and TRBJ2-1, with 8 nucleotides matching TRBD2. Trimming took 2 bases from V and 2 from J; bases not matched to a gene: 3. Germline V gene lookup returns CDR1 SGHRS and CDR2 YFSETQ. The CDR3 is made up of 15 amino acids. The CDR3 sequence is CASSLGAGAYNEQFF. The CDR3, as DNA: TGCGCCAGCAGCTTAGGAGCGGGGGCCTACAATGAGCAGTTCTTC.

This clonotype came up a few times. V usage is TRBV5-5 and J usage is TRBJ2-1, with a tentative D call TRBD1 (6 bases). Trimming left V 3 bases short and J 3 bases short, with 16 bases between. Germline V lookup: CDR1 SGHKS, CDR2 YYEKEE (reference sequence). The CDR3 runs to 16 residues. CDR3 DNA: TGTGCCAGCAGCTGGACGGACAGCGCTCTCTACAATGAGCAGTTCTTC. It encodes CASSWTDSALYNEQFF. The full variable domain, in which reference TRBV5-5 and TRBJ2-1 provide the parts outside the CDR3, is DAGVTQSPTHLIKTRGQQVTLRCSPISGHKSVSWYQQVLGQGPQFIFQYYEKEERGRGNFPDRFSARQFPNYSSELNVNALLLGDSALYLCASSWTDSALYNEQFFGPGTRLTVL.

The V and J genes are TRBV5-5 and TRBJ1-2; D call uncertain. Germline V gene sequence: CDR1 SGHKS, CDR2 YYEKEE (reference sequence). The length of the CDR3 is 12 residues. The V end was cut by 2 bases, the J end by 8 bases, with 10 bases between. CDR3 sequence reads: CASSFWVGGYTF. Here the CDR3 DNA reads TGTGCCAGCAGCTTTTGGGTGGGAGGCTACACCTTC.

V gene TRBV3-1 combines with J gene TRBJ2-3; perhaps TRBD2 as D (5 bases). There are 13 residues in the CDR3. Germline assignment: CDR1 LGHDT and CDR2 YNNKEL (reference sequence). V gave up 4 bases and J gave up 2 bases, with 7 bases separating them. This CDR3 reads CASSLGLTDTQYF. As DNA, the CDR3 is TGTGCCAGCAGCCTAGGACTCACAGATACGCAGTATTTT.

This chain connects TRBV5-4 to TRBJ2-6; D uncertain. This CDR3 region has 17 residues. V lost 0 bases and J lost 0, with 10 bases in between. CDR1 is SGHNT, CDR2 YYREEE, per germline (reference sequence). This CDR3 is CASSLDSSSSGANVLTF. The CDR3 region has the DNA TGTGCCAGCAGCTTGGACAGTAGTAGCTCTGGGGCCAACGTCCTGACTTTC.

The chain has TRBV21-1 and TRBJ2-1; the table names TRBD1, a call not compared with the DNA. TRBV21-1 counts as a pseudogene. The CDR3 is 17 amino acids. The CDR3: CASSKPSLGQGSNEQFF. The CDR3 DNA reads as TGTGCCAGCAGCAAGCCGTCTCTCGGACAGGGGAGCAATGAGCAGTTCTTC.

This chain links TRBV5-1 with TRBJ2-1; 7 bases are shared with TRBD2. The CDR3 is 21 amino acids. Germline V gives CDR1 SGHRS, CDR2 YFSETQ. V shed 4 bases and J 7 bases; nucleotides not matched to a gene: 29. CDR3 protein: CASSPLPGAGVPVRSWNEQFF. The CDR3 region has the DNA TGCGCCAGCAGCCCCCTCCCAGGCGCGGGAGTCCCAGTACGCTCTTGGAATGAGCAGTTCTTC.

The chain carries TRBV3-1 and TRBJ2-2; TRBD1 might be the D (6 bases). Trimming pared 3 bases from V and 1 base from J, leaving 12 bases between. The CDR3 length is 16 residues. CDR1 LGHDT and CDR2 YNNKEL come from the germline V gene (reference sequence). In nucleotides, the CDR3 is TGTGCCAGCAGCCACCCACCGGGACAGAACACCGGGGAGCTGTTTTTT. Its translation is CASSHPPGQNTGELFF.